The T cell receptor (beta chain) under discussion was sequenced for a study of human T cells and chemical hapten exposure. Turning to the study itself: The patients were mostly female; they had alopecia areata, totalis or universalis.

Regarding time point: patch test 2, 6 weeks after DPC sensitization. The treatment denotes: therapeutic diphenylcyclopropenone sensitization with weekly scalp DPC. Staff drew blood before applying each patch test. Notes on this clonotype: Antigen: not known.

The library tagged individual cDNA molecules with unique molecular identifiers. MiXCR was run by TCRdb on the RACE reads, yielding one entry per CDR3 protein. The sample has fewer than 90,000 distinct CDR3 sequences, approximately 6.6% seen once. Overall study findings and caveats: Counts of expanded TCRs at PT1 were positively correlated with patch test score.

Germline-derived CDR1 and CDR2 are DFQATT and SNEGSKA (reference sequence). V was pared by 3 bases and J by 5 bases, with 4 bases of the junction left unmatched. CDR3 length: 14 amino acids. The TCR sequence derives from a woman in her 30s with alopecia areata. Some clones in this sample may be carry-over from other donors' samples. This material consisted of whole blood, taken in connection with sensitization to the hapten diphenylcyclopropenone (DPC). V usage is TRBV20-1 and J usage is TRBJ2-1, with TRBD2 matching 10 bases. The CDR3 DNA follows: TGCAGTGCTAGTCTGCTAGCGGGAGACAATGAGCAGTTCTTC. This translates into CSASLLAGDNEQFF.